This T cell receptor (beta chain) was retrieved from a study of tumor-infiltrating lymphocytes in localized non-small cell lung cancer. Across the study: Some samples were collected after neoadjuvant chemotherapy; smokers, never-smokers and several histologies were included.

Trimming took 5 bases from V and 9 from J, leaving 13 bases between them. Germline V gives CDR1 SGHTA, CDR2 FQGNSA. The CDR3 extends over 12 amino acids. Measured with immunoSEQ multiplex PCR; TCRdb has only the in-frame clones, and not every one. The sample shows 25,000 or so clones, roughly 69% of them seen only once. This clone is medium-sized within its sample. Its specificity is not known. Study results and limitations: Technical variation could not be separated from intratumor heterogeneity here. Tumor T-cell fraction from TCR sequencing was not associated with recurrence-free survival (p = 0.61).

The genes are TRBV7-2 and TRBJ1-1, with D unresolved. Sequenced material: lung tumor tissue. This receptor was taken from a human donor with non-small cell lung cancer. The CDR3, as DNA: TGTGCCAGCAGCCCAGAGGCGGCTAAAGCTTTCTTT. It translates to CASSPEAAKAFF.